The rows below give T cell receptor beta chains drawn from one sample of a study of OX40 agonist ivuxolimab in advanced cancers. The protocol was immunoSEQ multiplex PCR, while the TCRdb copy is restricted to in-frame clones and leaves out a portion. The sample holds about 19,000 clones; 65% to 85% are singletons and the top ten take around 28%. Material: CD4+ or CD8+ T cells sorted from blood, obtained in a trial of the OX40 agonist ivuxolimab. These receptors originate from an adult with an advanced solid tumor such as melanoma, head and neck, liver or kidney cancer. Each CDR3 is given with its conserved first and last residue. A D gene is named only where the DNA matches it firmly. Not all rows give a size; the values are once, few, many and, for expanded clones, a class.

size	D	J	V	DNA	CDR3
NA	NA	TRBJ2-5	TRBV18	TGTGCCAGCTCCCCGTCTAGTGGGGGGGCAGTTGGAGAGACCCAGTACTTC	CASSPSSGGAVGETQYF
NA	TRBD1	TRBJ1-1	TRBV6-5	TGTGCCAGCAGCGGACAGGGGGCCCCGAACACTGAAGCTTTCTTT	CASSGQGAPNTEAFF
medium-sized	TRBD1	TRBJ2-3	TRBV10-2	TGCGCCAGCAGTGACCGCTCGACAGGGGGATACACAGATACGCAGTATTTT	CASSDRSTGGYTDTQYF
NA	NA	TRBJ2-7	TRBV2	TGTGCCAGCAGGGTTGGGCTCGAGCAGTACTTC	CASRVGLEQYF
NA	TRBD2	TRBJ2-7	TRBV5-1	TGCGCCAGCAGCTTGGGACTAGCGGGATGGGTTTCCTACGAGCAGTACTTC	CASSLGLAGWVSYEQYF
NA	NA	TRBJ1-1	TRBV11-2	TGTGCCAGCAGCCCCCTAGCCTATAACACTGAAGCTTTCTTT	CASSPLAYNTEAFF
NA	NA	TRBJ2-1	TRBV9	TGTGCCAGCAGCGTAGTTGGCTCTACAAACAATGAGCAGTTCTTC	CASSVVGSTNNEQFF
NA	NA	TRBJ2-7	TRBV18	TGTGCCAGCTCCCTCGGGTCCACCCAGAGTGAGCAGTACTTC	CASSLGSTQSEQYF
once	NA	TRBJ2-2	TRBV25-1	TGTGCCAGCAGCCTCGGCACCGGGGAGCTGTTTTTT	CASSLGTGELFF
NA	NA	TRBJ2-5	TRBV7-6	TGTGCCAGCAGCTTTGGGGGCGCTTGGTCAGAGACCCAGTACTTC	CASSFGGAWSETQYF
NA	NA	TRBJ2-1	TRBV6-5	TGTGCCAGCAGTTACTCGTCGGCAGGGGTCGCGTTAGAGCAGTTCTTC	CASSYSSAGVALEQFF
NA	NA	TRBJ1-2	TRBV7-9	TGTGCCAGCTTTACAGATTTTAACTATGGCTACACCTTC	CASFTDFNYGYTF
NA	NA	TRBJ1-6	TRBV5-5	TGTGCCAGCAGCTTGGCAGGGGCAAGGTTTGGGTCACCCCTCCACTTT	CASSLAGARFGSPLHF
NA	TRBD2	TRBJ2-7	TRBV30	TGTGCCTGGAGTCGACTAGCGATATCCTACGAGCAGTACTTC	CAWSRLAISYEQYF
NA	NA	TRBJ1-1	TRBV5-1	TGCGCCAGCAGCTTTGATTCACCCCTGAACACTGAAGCTTTCTTT	CASSFDSPLNTEAFF
NA	TRBD1	TRBJ1-6	TRBV28	TGTGCCAGCAGCCGAGGACAGGACAATTTCCCACCCCTCCACTTT	CASSRGQDNFPPLHF
NA	NA	TRBJ1-4	TRBV28	TGTGCCAGCAGTTCCACAACGAGGCGGGGCCACAACGAAAAACTGTTTTTT	CASSSTTRRGHNEKLFF
few	NA	TRBJ2-5	TRBV2	TGTGCCAGCAGTGCCCTAAGCTCACAAGAGACCCAGTACTTC	CASSALSSQETQYF
NA	TRBD1	TRBJ1-1	TRBV6-6	TGTGCCAGCAGCCCCAGCGAGGACAGGGCCACTGAAGCTTTCTTT	CASSPSEDRATEAFF
NA	NA	TRBJ1-2	TRBV20-1	TGCAGTGATCTAGGACTTGGCTACACCTTC	CSDLGLGYTF
NA	TRBD2	TRBJ2-2	TRBV5-4	TGTGCCAGCAGCCCAACCGGACTAGCGGGAGGGTTAGGGAACACCGGGGAGCTGTTTTTT	CASSPTGLAGGLGNTGELFF
medium-sized	NA	TRBJ2-2	TRBV29-1	TGCAGCGTTCAGATGGCCGGGGAGCTGTTTTTT	CSVQMAGELFF
NA	NA	TRBJ2-3	TRBV5-6	TGTGCCAGCAGCTCCCCTGGGCGGAATCCCACAGATACGCAGTATTTT	CASSSPGRNPTDTQYF
NA	TRBD1	TRBJ2-7	TRBV6-6	TGTGCCAGCAGCACGACAGGGATCGACGAGCAGTACTTC	CASSTTGIDEQYF
NA	NA	TRBJ2-7	TRBV7-9	TGTGCCAGCAGCTTAGCCCTCAATCCAGTCTCCTACGAGCAGTACTTC	CASSLALNPVSYEQYF
NA	NA	TRBJ2-2	TRBV5-8	TGTGCCAGCAGCCCGGGTCCCAATGGGGAGCTGTTTTTT	CASSPGPNGELFF
NA	NA	TRBJ2-2	TRBV14	TGTGCCAGCAGCCAACACTCCTACCGGGTTTCGAACACCGGGGAGCTGTTTTTT	CASSQHSYRVSNTGELFF
NA	NA	TRBJ2-1	TRBV7-8	TGTGCCAGCAGCTTAGCAGGACCCTACAATGAGCAGTTCTTC	CASSLAGPYNEQFF
once	NA	TRBJ2-5	TRBV19	TGTGCCAGTAGTACCTGGACAGAACAAGAGACCCAGTACTTC	CASSTWTEQETQYF
once	TRBD1	TRBJ2-1	TRBV10-3	TGTGCCATCAGTGAGTCACCAGGGGGTTACAATGAGCAGTTCTTC	CAISESPGGYNEQFF
NA	NA	TRBJ2-1	TRBV10-3	TGTGCCATCAGTGAGTCGGTGGAGGGCCCGTTCTTC	CAISESVEGPFF
NA	NA	TRBJ2-5	TRBV7-7	TGTGCCAGCAGCTTAGGTCCAATACAAGAGACCCAGTACTTC	CASSLGPIQETQYF
NA	NA	TRBJ2-5	TRBV4-1	TGCGCCACCTCGGACGGGAACCAAGAGACCCAGTACTTC	CATSDGNQETQYF
NA	NA	TRBJ2-1	TRBV14	TGTGCCAGCAGCCAAGATTTGAGGGTTGAGCAGTTCTTC	CASSQDLRVEQFF
NA	NA	TRBJ1-2	TRBV27	TGTGCCAGCAGCTTACACTGGGGAGGAGGAGGCTACACCTTC	CASSLHWGGGGYTF
NA	TRBD2	TRBJ2-2	TRBV7-2	TGTGCCAGCAGCGTACTAGCGGGAGGGCCATCCGGGGAGCTGTTTTTT	CASSVLAGGPSGELFF
NA	NA	TRBJ2-4	TRBV7-3	TGTGCCAGCTTCCCCCAGCGGTCCAAAAACATTCAGTACTTC	CASFPQRSKNIQYF
NA	NA	TRBJ2-7	TRBV2	TGTGCCAGCAAACTGAACGAGCAGTACTTC	CASKLNEQYF
NA	TRBD1	TRBJ2-7	TRBV4-1	TGCGCCAGCAGCAACCGGGACAGCTACGAGCAGTACTTC	CASSNRDSYEQYF
NA	TRBD1	TRBJ1-3	TRBV4-2	TGTGCCAGCAATGATCCGGGACAGGGAAACACCATATATTTT	CASNDPGQGNTIYF
NA	NA	TRBJ1-5	TRBV28	TGTGCCAGCAGTCATAGCAATCAGCCCCAGCATTTT	CASSHSNQPQHF
NA	TRBD1	TRBJ2-7	TRBV5-6	TGTGCCAGCAGTACACCCACCCCTGGGACAGTTTCCTACGAGCAGTACTTC	CASSTPTPGTVSYEQYF
NA	TRBD2	TRBJ2-1	TRBV2	TGTGCCAGCAGTGGCAGACTAGCGGGAGACAATGAGCAGTTCTTC	CASSGRLAGDNEQFF
NA	NA	TRBJ1-5	TRBV15	TGTGCCACAAGGACGCTCAATCAGCCCCAGCATTTT	CATRTLNQPQHF
NA	TRBD1	TRBJ1-2	TRBV6-1	TGTGCCAGCAGTTTCGACAGGGGGACCTACTATGGCTACACCTTC	CASSFDRGTYYGYTF
NA	TRBD1	TRBJ1-2	TRBV9	TGTGCCAGCAGCGATCAGGGGGAAAGGAACTATGGCTACACCTTC	CASSDQGERNYGYTF
NA	NA	TRBJ2-7	TRBV11-2	TGTGCCAGCAGCCCTACTACGGTCTGGGAGCAGTACTTC	CASSPTTVWEQYF
few	NA	TRBJ1-6	TRBV6-6	TGTGCCAGCAGGGAGGACCTGCATTCACCCCTCCACTTT	CASREDLHSPLHF
NA	NA	TRBJ2-7	TRBV6-5	TGTGCCAGCAGTGTCCTACAGGGAGAAATATACGAGCAGTACTTC	CASSVLQGEIYEQYF
NA	TRBD1	TRBJ1-5	TRBV5-5	TGTGCCAGCAGCACAACGACAGGGAGGGCCAATCAGCCCCAGCATTTT	CASSTTTGRANQPQHF
NA	NA	TRBJ2-3	TRBV7-9	TGTGCCAGCAGCTTGGGGGCAGATACGCAGTATTTT	CASSLGADTQYF
NA	NA	TRBJ2-2	TRBV27	TGTGCCAGCAGTTTCTTTCTAGGGTCGGGCACCGGGGAGCTGTTTTTT	CASSFFLGSGTGELFF